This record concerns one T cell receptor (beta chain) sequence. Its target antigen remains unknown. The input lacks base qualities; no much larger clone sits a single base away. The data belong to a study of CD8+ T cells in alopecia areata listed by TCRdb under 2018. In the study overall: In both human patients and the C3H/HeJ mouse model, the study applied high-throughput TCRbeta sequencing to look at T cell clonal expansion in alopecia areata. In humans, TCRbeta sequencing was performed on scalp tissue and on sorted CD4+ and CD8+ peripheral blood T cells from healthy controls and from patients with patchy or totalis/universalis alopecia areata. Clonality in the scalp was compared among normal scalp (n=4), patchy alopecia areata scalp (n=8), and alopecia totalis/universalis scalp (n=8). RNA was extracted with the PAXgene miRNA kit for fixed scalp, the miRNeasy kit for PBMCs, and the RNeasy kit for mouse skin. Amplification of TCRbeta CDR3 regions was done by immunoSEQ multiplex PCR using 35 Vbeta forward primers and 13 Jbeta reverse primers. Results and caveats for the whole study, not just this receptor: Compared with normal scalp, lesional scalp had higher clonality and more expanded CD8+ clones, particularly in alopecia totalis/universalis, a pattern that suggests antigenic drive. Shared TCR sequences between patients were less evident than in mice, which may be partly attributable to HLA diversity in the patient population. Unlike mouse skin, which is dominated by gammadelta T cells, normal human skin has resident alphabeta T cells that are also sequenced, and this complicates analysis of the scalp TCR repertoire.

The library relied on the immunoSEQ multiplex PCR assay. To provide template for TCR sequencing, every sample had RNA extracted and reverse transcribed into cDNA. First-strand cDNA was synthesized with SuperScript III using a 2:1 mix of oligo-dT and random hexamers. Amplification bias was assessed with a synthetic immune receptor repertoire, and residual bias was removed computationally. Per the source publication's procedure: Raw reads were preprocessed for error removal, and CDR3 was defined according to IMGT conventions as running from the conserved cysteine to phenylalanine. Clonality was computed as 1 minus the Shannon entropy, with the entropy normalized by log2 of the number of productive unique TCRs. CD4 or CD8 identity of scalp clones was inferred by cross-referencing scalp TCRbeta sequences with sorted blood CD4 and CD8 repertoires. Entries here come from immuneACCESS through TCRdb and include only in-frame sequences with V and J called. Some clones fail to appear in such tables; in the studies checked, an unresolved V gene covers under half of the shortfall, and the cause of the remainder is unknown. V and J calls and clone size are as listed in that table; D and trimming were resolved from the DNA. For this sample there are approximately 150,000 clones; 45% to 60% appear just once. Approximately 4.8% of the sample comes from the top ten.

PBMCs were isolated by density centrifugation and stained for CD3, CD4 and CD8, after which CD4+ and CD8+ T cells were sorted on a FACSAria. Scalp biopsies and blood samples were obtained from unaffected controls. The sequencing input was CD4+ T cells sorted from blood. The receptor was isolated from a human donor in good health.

The DNA sequence reads TGCGCCAGCAGCTGGAGGACAGGGGGCGGCGAGACCCAGTACTTC. Its translation is CASSWRTGGGETQYF. The chain is encoded by TRBV5-1 joined to TRBJ2-5; TRBD1 lines up with 11 middle nucleotides. V is pruned by 3 bases and J by 5 bases, leaving 6 bases of the junction without a gene match. The germline V gene provides CDR1 SGHRS and CDR2 YFSETQ. The CDR3 has 15 amino acids, counting the end cysteine and phenylalanine. Just the 45-base CDR3 DNA is kept, in frame starting at base 1.